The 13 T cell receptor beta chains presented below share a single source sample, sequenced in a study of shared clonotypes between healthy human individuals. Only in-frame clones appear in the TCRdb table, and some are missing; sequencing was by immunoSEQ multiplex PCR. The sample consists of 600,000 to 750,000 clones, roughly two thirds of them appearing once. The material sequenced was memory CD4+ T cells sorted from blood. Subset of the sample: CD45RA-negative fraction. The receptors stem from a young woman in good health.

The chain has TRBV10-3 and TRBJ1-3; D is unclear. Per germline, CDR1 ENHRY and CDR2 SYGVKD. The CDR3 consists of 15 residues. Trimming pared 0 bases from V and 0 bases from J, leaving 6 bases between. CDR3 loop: CAISESSVSGNTIYF. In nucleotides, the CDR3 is TGTGCCATCAGTGAGTCGTCAGTCTCTGGAAACACCATATATTTT.

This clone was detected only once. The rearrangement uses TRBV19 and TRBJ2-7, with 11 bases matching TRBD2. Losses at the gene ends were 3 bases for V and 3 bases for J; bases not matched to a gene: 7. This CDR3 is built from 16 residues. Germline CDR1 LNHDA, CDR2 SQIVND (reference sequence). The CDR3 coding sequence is TGTGCCAGTAGTATTGGGGCGCTAGCGGGAGGCTACGAGCAGTACTTC. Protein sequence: CASSIGALAGGYEQYF.

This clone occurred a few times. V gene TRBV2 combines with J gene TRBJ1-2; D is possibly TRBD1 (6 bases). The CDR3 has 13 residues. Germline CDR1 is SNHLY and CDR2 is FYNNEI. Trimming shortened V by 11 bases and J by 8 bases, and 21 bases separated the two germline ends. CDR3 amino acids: CAVEAGARGGYTF. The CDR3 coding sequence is TGTGCCGTTGAGGCGGGGGCCCGAGGCGGCTACACCTTC. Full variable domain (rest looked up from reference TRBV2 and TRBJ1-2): EPEVTQTPSHQVTQMGQEVILRCVPISNHLYFYWYRQILGQKVEFLVSFYNNEISEKSEIFDDQFSVERPDGSNFTLKIRSTKLEDSAMYFCAVEAGARGGYTFGSGTRLTVV.

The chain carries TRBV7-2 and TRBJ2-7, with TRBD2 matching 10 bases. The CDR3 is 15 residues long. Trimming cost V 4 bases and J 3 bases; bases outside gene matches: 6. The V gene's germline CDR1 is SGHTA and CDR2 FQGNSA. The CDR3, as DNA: TGTGCCAGCAGCTCCTACTTAGCGGGAGGCTACGAGCAGTACTTC. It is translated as CASSSYLAGGYEQYF. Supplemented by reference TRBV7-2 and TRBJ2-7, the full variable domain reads GAGVSQSPSNKVTEKGKDVELRCDPISGHTALYWYRQSLGQGLEFLIYFQGNSAPDKSGLPSDRFSAERTGGSVSTLTIQRTQQEDSAVYLCASSSYLAGGYEQYFGPGTRLTVT.

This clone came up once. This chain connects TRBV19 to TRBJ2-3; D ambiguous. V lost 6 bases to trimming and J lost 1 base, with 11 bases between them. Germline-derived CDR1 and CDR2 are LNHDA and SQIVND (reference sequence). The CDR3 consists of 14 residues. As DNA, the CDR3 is TGTGCCAGTAGGGTCGGGCCCGGCACAGATACGCAGTATTTT. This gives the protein CASRVGPGTDTQYF. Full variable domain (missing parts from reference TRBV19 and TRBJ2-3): DGGITQSPKYLFRKEGQNVTLSCEQNLNHDAMYWYRQDPGQGLRLIYYSQIVNDFQKGDIAEGYSVSREKKESFPLTVTSAQKNPTAFYLCASRVGPGTDTQYFGPGTRLTVL.

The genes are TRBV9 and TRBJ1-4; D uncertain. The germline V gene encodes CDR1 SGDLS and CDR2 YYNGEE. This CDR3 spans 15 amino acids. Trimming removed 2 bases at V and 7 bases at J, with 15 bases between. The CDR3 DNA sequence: TGTGCCAGCAGCGTCGACCCTACGATGACTGAAAAACTGTTTTTT. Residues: CASSVDPTMTEKLFF.

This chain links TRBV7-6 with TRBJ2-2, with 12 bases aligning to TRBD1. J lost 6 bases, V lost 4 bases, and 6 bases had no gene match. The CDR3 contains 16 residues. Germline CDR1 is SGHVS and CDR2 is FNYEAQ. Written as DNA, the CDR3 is TGTGCCAGCAGCTCGGCCGGGACAGGGGGCCCCGGGGAGCTGTTTTTT. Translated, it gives CASSSAGTGGPGELFF.

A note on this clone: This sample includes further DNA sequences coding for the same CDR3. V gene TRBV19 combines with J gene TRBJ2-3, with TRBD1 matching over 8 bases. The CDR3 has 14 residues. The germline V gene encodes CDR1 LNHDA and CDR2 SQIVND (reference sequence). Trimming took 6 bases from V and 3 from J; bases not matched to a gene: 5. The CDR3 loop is CASSPDRGTDTQYF. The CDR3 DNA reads TGTGCCAGTAGCCCCGACAGGGGAACAGATACGCAGTATTTT.

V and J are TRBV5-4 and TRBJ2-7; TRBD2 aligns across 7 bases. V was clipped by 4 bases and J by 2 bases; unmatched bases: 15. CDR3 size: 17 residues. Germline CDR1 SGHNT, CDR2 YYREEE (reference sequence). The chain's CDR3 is CASSRVPSSGKAYEQYF. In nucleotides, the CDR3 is TGTGCCAGCAGCCGGGTCCCCTCTAGCGGCAAGGCCTACGAGCAGTACTTC.

CDR3 protein: CASSGYTQYF. CDR3 DNA: TGTGCCAGCAGCGGCTATACGCAGTATTTT. V and J are TRBV28 and TRBJ2-3, with D hard to call. CDR1 is MDHEN, CDR2 SYDVKM, per germline. Trimming pared 6 bases from V and 7 bases from J, leaving 5 bases between. The CDR3 has 10 amino acids.

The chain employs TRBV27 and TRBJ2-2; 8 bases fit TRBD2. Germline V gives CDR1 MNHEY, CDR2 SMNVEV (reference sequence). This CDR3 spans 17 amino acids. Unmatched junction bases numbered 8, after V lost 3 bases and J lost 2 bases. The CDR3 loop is CASSFPSGRGNTGELFF. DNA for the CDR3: TGTGCCAGCAGTTTCCCATCCGGGAGGGGCAACACCGGGGAGCTGTTTTTT.

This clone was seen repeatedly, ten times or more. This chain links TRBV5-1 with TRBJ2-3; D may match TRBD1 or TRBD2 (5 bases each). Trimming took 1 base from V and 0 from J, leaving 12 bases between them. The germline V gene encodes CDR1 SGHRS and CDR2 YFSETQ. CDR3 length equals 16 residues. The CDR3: CASSLSRDLSTDTQYF. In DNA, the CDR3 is TGCGCCAGCAGCTTGTCTCGGGACCTCAGCACAGATACGCAGTATTTT. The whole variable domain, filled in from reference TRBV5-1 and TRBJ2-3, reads KAGVTQTPRYLIKTRGQQVTLSCSPISGHRSVSWYQQTPGQGLQFLFEYFSETQRNKGNFPGRFSGRQFSNSRSEMNVSTLELGDSALYLCASSLSRDLSTDTQYFGPGTRLTVL.

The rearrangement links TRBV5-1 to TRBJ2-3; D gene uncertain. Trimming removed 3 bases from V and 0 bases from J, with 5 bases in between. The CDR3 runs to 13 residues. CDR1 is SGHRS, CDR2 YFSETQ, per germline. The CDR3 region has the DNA TGCGCCAGCAGCTGGGGAAGCACAGATACGCAGTATTTT. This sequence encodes CASSWGSTDTQYF.